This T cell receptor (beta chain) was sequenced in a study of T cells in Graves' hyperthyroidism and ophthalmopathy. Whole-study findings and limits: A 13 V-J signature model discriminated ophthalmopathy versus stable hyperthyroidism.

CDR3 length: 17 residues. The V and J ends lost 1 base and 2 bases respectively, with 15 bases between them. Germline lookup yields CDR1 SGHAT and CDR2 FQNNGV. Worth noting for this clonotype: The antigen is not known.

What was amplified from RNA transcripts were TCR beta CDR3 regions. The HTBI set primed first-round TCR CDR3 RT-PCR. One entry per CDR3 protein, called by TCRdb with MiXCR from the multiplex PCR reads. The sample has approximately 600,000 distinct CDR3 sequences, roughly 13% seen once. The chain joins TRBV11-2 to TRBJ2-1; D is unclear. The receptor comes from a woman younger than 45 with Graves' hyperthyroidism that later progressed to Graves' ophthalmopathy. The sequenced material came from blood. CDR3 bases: TGTGCCAGCAGCTTAGGCAACTTGCGGCCCCCCTACAATGAGCAGTTCTTC. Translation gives CASSLGNLRPPYNEQFF.